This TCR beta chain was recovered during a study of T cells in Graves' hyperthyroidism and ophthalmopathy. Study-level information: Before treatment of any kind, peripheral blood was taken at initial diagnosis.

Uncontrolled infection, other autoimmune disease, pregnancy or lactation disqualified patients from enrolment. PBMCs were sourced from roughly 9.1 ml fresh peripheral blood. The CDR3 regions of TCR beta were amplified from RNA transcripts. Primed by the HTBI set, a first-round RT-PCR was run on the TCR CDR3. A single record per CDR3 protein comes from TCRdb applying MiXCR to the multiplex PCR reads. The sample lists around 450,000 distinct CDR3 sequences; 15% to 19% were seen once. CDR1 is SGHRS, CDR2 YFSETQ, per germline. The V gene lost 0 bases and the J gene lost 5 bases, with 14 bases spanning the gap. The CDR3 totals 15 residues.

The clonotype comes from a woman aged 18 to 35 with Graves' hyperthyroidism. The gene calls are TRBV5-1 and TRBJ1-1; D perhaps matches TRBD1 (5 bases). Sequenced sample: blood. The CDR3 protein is CASSLAVRGGTEAFF. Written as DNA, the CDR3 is TGCGCCAGCAGCTTGGCCGTGAGGGGAGGAACTGAAGCTTTCTTT. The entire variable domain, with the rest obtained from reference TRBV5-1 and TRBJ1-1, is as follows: KAGVTQTPRYLIKTRGQQVTLSCSPISGHRSVSWYQQTPGQGLQFLFEYFSETQRNKGNFPGRFSGRQFSNSRSEMNVSTLELGDSALYLCASSLAVRGGTEAFFGQGTRLTVV.